This passage covers 7 T cell receptor beta chains from one sample sequenced in a study of T-cell reconstitution after alpha-beta-depleted transplantation in children. Unique molecular identifiers featured in how the TCRbeta library was prepared. MiXCR, applied by TCRdb to the PCR reads, yields one record per CDR3 protein. The sample has 300,000 to 400,000 distinct CDR3 sequences, 13% seen once; the top ten hold 4.3%. The sequencing here drew on PBMCs, taken from the stem cell graft. The origin of the receptors is a human donor who donated a stem cell graft to a child with Fanconi anemia.

This clonotype has only a few counts. The CDR3 is CASRSDTGELFF. The DNA of the CDR3 is TGCGCCAGCAGGTCGGACACCGGGGAGCTGTTTTTT. The rearrangement joins TRBV5-1 to TRBJ2-2; D is uncertain. This CDR3 has 12 residues. V lost 5 bases and J 3 bases, leaving 5 bases between the germline ends. From germline, CDR1 is SGHRS and CDR2 YFSETQ.

This clonotype showed up just a few times. The chain couples TRBV6-5 to TRBJ1-3; the D is unclear. The CDR3 is made up of 12 amino acids. Germline lookup yields CDR1 MNHEY and CDR2 SVGAGI. V was pared by 6 bases and J by 5 bases, with 8 bases between. CDR3 DNA: TGTGCCAGCAGAGACGGTCGAAACACCATATATTTT. As protein: CASRDGRNTIYF.

The chain recombines TRBV11-2 with TRBJ2-2; 7 nucleotides align to TRBD2. Trimming removed 2 bases from V and 1 base from J; junction bases left unmatched: 10. CDR3 size: 18 residues. Looked up from germline, CDR1 is SGHAT and CDR2 is FQNNGV. For the CDR3, the DNA is TGTGCCAGCAGCTTATATTCATTCCTAGCGGTGAACACCGGGGAGCTGTTTTTT. Its translation: CASSLYSFLAVNTGELFF.

V and J are TRBV6-5 and TRBJ2-2, with TRBD2 matching 11 bases. Losses at the gene ends were 0 bases for V and 3 bases for J; bases not matched to a gene: 9. Germline V gene lookup returns CDR1 MNHEY and CDR2 SVGAGI. The CDR3 covers 19 residues. The CDR3 DNA reads TGTGCCAGCAGTTACTCTAGTCTAGCGGGGGGTAAACACACCGGGGAGCTGTTTTTT. Translation: CASSYSSLAGGKHTGELFF.

This clonotype was picked up many times. This sequence joins TRBV29-1 and TRBJ2-1; tentatively, D is TRBD1 (7 bases). The length of the CDR3 is 13 residues. Trimming left V 7 bases short and J 9 bases short, with 19 bases between. CDR1 SQVTM and CDR2 ANQGSEA come from the germline V gene. In nucleotides, the CDR3 is TGCAGCGGGAGGGACAGTGGGAGGAGTGAGCAGTTCTTC. Its protein is CSGRDSGRSEQFF.

This rearrangement joins TRBV20-1 to TRBJ2-2, with no clear D. This CDR3 is 12 amino acids long. V lost 2 bases and J 7 bases, leaving 8 bases between the germline ends. CDR1 is DFQATT and CDR2 is SNEGSKA in the germline V gene (reference sequence). The CDR3 DNA is TGCAGTGCTAGACCCTCGAACGGGGAGCTGTTTTTT. Its translation: CSARPSNGELFF.

This clonotype has more than one count but fewer than ten. The chain combines TRBV20-1 with TRBJ1-1; the D gene is possibly TRBD1 (6 bases). The CDR3 spans 15 residues. The ends were cut back, 2 bases at V and 3 bases at J, with 16 bases in the middle. Germline V lookup: CDR1 DFQATT, CDR2 SNEGSKA (reference sequence). CDR3 nucleotide sequence: TGCAGTGCTAGAAGGGGGGCAGGTGCGGACACTGAAGCTTTCTTT. Encoded protein: CSARRGAGADTEAFF.